This T cell receptor (beta chain) is from a study of T-cell reconstitution after alpha-beta-depleted transplantation in children. The CDR3 covers 17 residues. V lost 2 bases and J lost 4, with 18 bases in between. Germline V CDR1 and CDR2: SEHNR, FQNEAQ (reference sequence). Unique molecular identifiers featured in how the TCRbeta library was prepared. TCRdb passed the PCR reads through MiXCR, listing each CDR3 protein once. The table lists 150,000 to 250,000 distinct CDR3 sequences, roughly 15% of them singletons, with under 15% in the top ten. This clonotype was detected ten times or more. The chain employs TRBV7-9 and TRBJ1-5; tentatively, D is TRBD1 (5 bases). This sequence originates from a human donor who donated a stem cell graft to a child with acute lymphoblastic leukemia. This sample comprised PBMCs from the stem cell graft donor, obtained from the stem cell graft. The CDR3 reads CASSLYSRRVGNQPQHF. CDR3 nucleotide sequence: TGTGCCAGCAGCTTATATAGTCGCAGGGTCGGAAATCAGCCCCAGCATTTT. The full variable domain, completed using reference TRBV7-9 and TRBJ1-5, is DTGVSQNPRHKITKRGQNVTFRCDPISEHNRLYWYRQTLGQGPEFLTYFQNEAQLEKSRLLSDRFSAERPKGSFSTLEIQRTEQGDSAMYLCASSLYSRRVGNQPQHFGDGTRLSIL.